What follows are 27 T cell receptor beta chains derived from one specimen sequenced in a study of cytomegalovirus exposure and HLA in healthy donors. The PCR employed 60 Vbeta primers together with 13 Jbeta primers. The repertoire was sequenced with immunoSEQ multiplex PCR; TCRdb's copy has only in-frame clones and lacks some. This sample's table has 65,000 to 95,000 clones. Sequences were obtained from PBMCs. The source is a man younger than 40 in good health and CMV-seronegative.

J is TRBJ1-4 and V is TRBV28; D is undetermined. The germline V gene has CDR1 MDHEN and CDR2 SYDVKM. CDR3 length: 15 amino acids. V was clipped by 4 bases and J by 7 bases, with 16 bases between them. CDR3 nucleotides: TGTGCCAGCAGTTCCCCCGGCCGCGGCCCTGAAAAACTGTTTTTT. Translating gives CASSSPGRGPEKLFF. Full variable domain (remainder filled in from reference TRBV28 and TRBJ1-4): DVKVTQSSRYLVKRTGEKVFLECVQDMDHENMFWYRQDPGLGLRLIYFSYDVKMKEKGDIPEGYSVSREKKERFSLILESASTNQTSMYLCASSSPGRGPEKLFFGSGTQLSVL.

This chain links TRBV5-1 with TRBJ2-7; tentative D call: TRBD2 (5 bases). The V end was cut by 7 bases, the J end by 2 bases, with 16 bases between. CDR1 is SGHRS and CDR2 is YFSETQ in the germline V gene. This CDR3 region has 14 residues. The CDR3 here is CASSGVAGPYEQYF. The DNA for the CDR3 is TGCGCCAGCTCTGGGGTCGCGGGTCCCTACGAGCAGTACTTC.

This chain uses TRBV15 with TRBJ1-3; 8 bases are a match to TRBD1. CDR3 length: 16 amino acids. V trimming: 3 bases; J trimming: 3 bases; junction bases outside the gene matches: 7. The germline CDR1 and CDR2 sequences are LNHNV and YYDKDF (reference sequence). CDR3 amino acids: CATSRADRGDGNTIYF. The DNA for the CDR3 is TGTGCCACCAGCAGGGCCGACAGGGGCGATGGAAACACCATATATTTT.

As for this clone: The same CDR3 is also encoded by other DNA sequences in this sample. The chain has TRBV7-6 and TRBJ1-5; unclear D gene. The CDR3 has 13 residues. Trimming cost V 1 base and J 4 bases, with 5 bases left between them. Germline assignment: CDR1 SGHVS and CDR2 FNYEAQ. CDR3 residues: CASSLGENQPQHF. In DNA, the CDR3 is TGTGCCAGCAGCTTAGGAGAAAATCAGCCCCAGCATTTT.

This CDR3 reads CASSDSVVNYGYTF. The DNA of the CDR3 is TGTGCCAGCAGTGACAGCGTCGTGAACTATGGCTACACCTTC. The chain uses TRBV6-6 and TRBJ1-2, with D perhaps TRBD1 (5 bases). The germline CDR1 and CDR2 sequences are MNHNY and SVGAGI (reference sequence). CDR3 length: 14 amino acids. V was pared by 5 bases and J by 2 bases, with 12 bases between.

The chain recombines TRBV7-9 with TRBJ2-7, with TRBD2 identical over 7 bases. The CDR3 totals 14 residues. Germline V gene lookup returns CDR1 SEHNR and CDR2 FQNEAQ (reference sequence). Trimming took 4 bases from V and 3 from J; bases not matched to a gene: 6. CDR3 bases: TGTGCCAGCAGCTCCGGGACTATCAGCTACGAGCAGTACTTC. Translated: CASSSGTISYEQYF.

The chain is built from TRBV7-9 and TRBJ2-7, with TRBD1 as a possible D gene (6 bases). V was pared by 5 bases and J by 5 bases, with 10 bases between. This CDR3 comprises 12 residues. Germline V gene data show CDR1 as SEHNR and CDR2 as FQNEAQ (reference sequence). The CDR3 sequence is CASSLGQNEQYF. For the CDR3, the DNA is TGTGCCAGCAGCCTCGGACAGAACGAGCAGTACTTC.

This chain uses TRBV9 with TRBJ2-2; the D gene is possibly TRBD1 (6 bases). CDR3 length: 18 amino acids. V dropped 2 bases and J dropped 5 bases, with 22 bases sitting between them. From germline, CDR1 is SGDLS and CDR2 YYNGEE. This CDR3 is CASSVETGRLGRTGELFF. CDR3 nucleotides: TGTGCCAGCAGCGTCGAGACAGGACGTTTAGGGAGAACCGGGGAGCTGTTTTTT. Together with reference TRBV9 and TRBJ2-2, the CDR3 gives the full variable domain: DSGVTQTPKHLITATGQRVTLRCSPRSGDLSVYWYQQSLDQGLQFLIQYYNGEERAKGNILERFSAQQFPDLHSELNLSSLELGDSALYFCASSVETGRLGRTGELFFGEGSRLTVL.

The chain has TRBV2 and TRBJ2-1, with TRBD2 matching over 7 bases. Looked up from germline, CDR1 is SNHLY and CDR2 is FYNNEI. There are 15 residues in the CDR3. V was clipped by 8 bases and J by 4 bases; unmatched bases: 11. The CDR3 protein is CASPKEAGRYNEQFF. CDR3 DNA sequence: TGTGCCAGCCCCAAGGAAGCGGGACGTTACAATGAGCAGTTCTTC.

The chain combines TRBV6-4 with TRBJ2-3; 7 positions match TRBD1. Trimming cost V 4 bases and J 5 bases; bases outside gene matches: 12. The CDR3 consists of 16 residues. The germline V gene encodes CDR1 MRHNA and CDR2 SNTAGT. The CDR3: CASSASDRHKGDTQYF. CDR3 nucleotides: TGTGCCAGCAGTGCCTCGGACAGGCATAAGGGAGATACGCAGTATTTT.

The chain combines TRBV5-1 with TRBJ2-7; 11 bases map to TRBD1. Germline V lookup: CDR1 SGHRS, CDR2 YFSETQ. The CDR3 length is 17 residues. The V segment lost 3 bases and the J segment 0 bases; nucleotides outside the gene matches: 8. CDR3 coding DNA: TGCGCCAGCAGCTCCACAACCGGGACAGGGGGCTCCTACGAGCAGTACTTC. Protein product: CASSSTTGTGGSYEQYF.

The gene calls are TRBV5-1 and TRBJ2-3; 11 bases map to TRBD2. The CDR3 runs to 18 residues. Unmatched junction bases numbered 11, after V lost 0 bases and J lost 5 bases. Per germline, CDR1 SGHRS and CDR2 YFSETQ. CDR3 in amino acids: CASSLVGTSGGLEDTQYF. CDR3 DNA: TGCGCCAGCAGCTTGGTAGGCACTAGCGGGGGCCTGGAAGATACGCAGTATTTT. Full variable domain (rest looked up from reference TRBV5-1 and TRBJ2-3): KAGVTQTPRYLIKTRGQQVTLSCSPISGHRSVSWYQQTPGQGLQFLFEYFSETQRNKGNFPGRFSGRQFSNSRSEMNVSTLELGDSALYLCASSLVGTSGGLEDTQYFGPGTRLTVL.

The genes are TRBV11-2 and TRBJ2-1; 9 bases are shared with TRBD2. The CDR3 length is 17 residues. Germline CDR1 and CDR2: SGHAT and FQNNGV. Trimming took 0 bases from V and 1 from J; bases not matched to a gene: 4. The CDR3 DNA sequence: TGTGCCAGCAGCTTAGATTTCCTAGCGGGATCCTACAATGAGCAGTTCTTC. This gives the protein CASSLDFLAGSYNEQFF.

The chain carries TRBV6-1 and TRBJ2-7, with TRBD2 identical over 7 bases. CDR3 length: 18 amino acids. Germline V gene data show CDR1 as MNHNS and CDR2 as SASEGT. With 1 base clipped from V and 2 bases from J, the junction kept 14 bases outside the gene matches. CDR3 sequence (DNA): TGTGCCAGCAGTGAAGGGATGCCAACCGGGACTAACACCTACGAGCAGTACTTC. Amino acid sequence: CASSEGMPTGTNTYEQYF.

This chain links TRBV6-1 with TRBJ1-5; possibly TRBD1 for D (6 bases). The germline CDR1 and CDR2 sequences are MNHNS and SASEGT. V lost 8 bases, J lost 1 base, and 9 bases lay in between. The CDR3 sequence is 13 residues long. CDR3 loop: CASAGDSNQPQHF. DNA of the CDR3: TGTGCCAGCGCAGGGGACAGCAATCAGCCCCAGCATTTT.

The J gene is TRBJ2-1, the V gene TRBV6-4, with 10 bases matching TRBD1. Trimming at V came to 2 bases and at J to 2 bases, leaving 0 bases not matched to a gene. CDR1 is MRHNA, CDR2 SNTAGT, per germline. The CDR3 runs 15 residues. CDR3 coding DNA: TGTGCCAGCAGTGACGGGACAGGGGCCTACAATGAGCAGTTCTTC. Protein sequence: CASSDGTGAYNEQFF.

The V call is TRBV7-2, the J call TRBJ1-2, with 7 positions matching TRBD1. The CDR3 has 14 amino acids. Trimming removed 2 bases from V and 3 bases from J; junction bases left unmatched: 3. Germline assignment: CDR1 SGHTA and CDR2 FQGNSA. The CDR3 nucleotides are TGTGCCAGCAGCTTATCAACAGGGGACTATGGCTACACCTTC. Its protein product is CASSLSTGDYGYTF.

The chain links TRBV19 to TRBJ2-1; D gene unclear. Germline CDR1 reads LNHDA; CDR2 reads SQIVND (reference sequence). Trimming took off 7 bases at V and 3 bases at J, with 13 bases between the two ends. There are 14 residues in the CDR3. The CDR3 protein is CASKPRHRYNEQFF. CDR3 sequence (DNA): TGTGCCAGTAAGCCGAGACACCGCTACAATGAGCAGTTCTTC. The whole variable domain, filled in from reference TRBV19 and TRBJ2-1, reads DGGITQSPKYLFRKEGQNVTLSCEQNLNHDAMYWYRQDPGQGLRLIYYSQIVNDFQKGDIAEGYSVSREKKESFPLTVTSAQKNPTAFYLCASKPRHRYNEQFFGPGTRLTVL.

The J gene is TRBJ2-7, the V gene TRBV15; the match to TRBD1 covers 11 bases. After removal of 5 bases from V and 5 bases from J, the junction contained 5 bases not matched to a gene. The CDR3 runs 14 residues. CDR1 is LNHNV, CDR2 YYDKDF, per germline (reference sequence). CDR3 loop: CATSAGTGGNEQYF. In DNA, the CDR3 is TGTGCCACCAGCGCCGGGACAGGGGGAAACGAGCAGTACTTC.

The chain recombines TRBV6-6 with TRBJ1-1; TRBD1 is a possible D gene (6 bases). V was cut by 2 bases and J by 8 bases, with 15 bases left in between. Germline lookup yields CDR1 MNHNY and CDR2 SVGAGI (reference sequence). The CDR3 runs to 14 residues. CDR3: CASSYTWDILEAFF. CDR3 nucleotide sequence: TGTGCCAGCAGTTACACGTGGGACATCCTCGAAGCTTTCTTT.

The chain has TRBV6-5 and TRBJ2-5, with a possible D match to TRBD1 (6 bases). The CDR3 runs to 14 residues. V lost 6 bases, J lost 2 bases, and 13 bases lay in between. The V gene's germline CDR1 is MNHEY and CDR2 SVGAGI. The CDR3 region is CASRYLGAQETQYF. CDR3 in DNA: TGTGCCAGCAGGTACCTGGGGGCGCAAGAGACCCAGTACTTC.

The chain is built from TRBV4-3 and TRBJ1-4, with TRBD1 as a possible D gene (6 bases). The V gene's germline CDR1 is LGHNA and CDR2 YSLEER. The CDR3 totals 17 residues. Trimming left V 0 bases short and J 6 bases short, with 17 bases between. CDR3 protein: CASSQEGAGGLHEKLFF. CDR3 in DNA: TGCGCCAGCAGCCAAGAGGGGGCAGGCGGACTTCATGAAAAACTGTTTTTT.

The chain recombines TRBV7-7 with TRBJ2-7; 14 bases agree with TRBD2. CDR3 size: 17 residues. Germline CDR1 is SSHAT and CDR2 is FNYEAQ (reference sequence). Trimming at V came to 2 bases and at J to 2 bases, leaving 5 bases not matched to a gene. The CDR3 is CASSLRGLAGAPYEQYF. DNA of the CDR3: TGTGCCAGCAGCTTAAGGGGACTAGCGGGAGCACCCTACGAGCAGTACTTC.

The chain carries TRBV7-2 and TRBJ2-2; 12 bases are shared with TRBD2. Germline V gene lookup returns CDR1 SGHTA and CDR2 FQGNSA. This CDR3 has 15 residues. With 5 bases clipped from V and 5 bases from J, the junction kept 3 bases outside the gene matches. CDR3 sequence reads: CASSPTSGRTGELFF. In DNA form, the CDR3 reads TGTGCCAGCAGCCCTACTAGCGGGAGGACCGGGGAGCTGTTTTTT.

The chain links TRBV10-2 to TRBJ1-2; 8 nucleotides match TRBD1. The CDR3 totals 13 residues. CDR1 WSHSY and CDR2 SAAADI come from the germline V gene. V trimming: 8 bases; J trimming: 6 bases; junction bases outside the gene matches: 8. The CDR3 DNA is TGCGCCAGCGGCACAGGGGGAATGAATGGCTACACCTTC. Translation gives CASGTGGMNGYTF.

The chain recombines TRBV11-2 with TRBJ1-1; D is unresolved. This CDR3 region has 13 residues. Trimming pared 0 bases from V and 1 base from J, leaving 3 bases between. Germline-derived CDR1 and CDR2 are SGHAT and FQNNGV. The CDR3 DNA follows: TGTGCCAGCAGCTTAGAGGCGAACACTGAAGCTTTCTTT. Translating gives CASSLEANTEAFF.

V gene TRBV4-3 combines with J gene TRBJ2-1; the match to TRBD2 covers 11 bases. Germline CDR1 and CDR2: LGHNA and YSLEER. The length of the CDR3 is 18 residues. Germline trimming cut 0 bases from V and 3 bases from J; bases unmatched to any gene: 7. CDR3 in amino acids: CASSQDWASGGYYNEQFF. CDR3 sequence (DNA): TGCGCCAGCAGCCAAGATTGGGCTAGCGGGGGGTACTACAATGAGCAGTTCTTC.